One T cell receptor (beta chain) is described in this entry. The antigen is unknown. The table came from immunoSEQ multiplex PCR; TCRdb's copy has only in-frame clones and leaves some out. The data show 77,000 or so clones, roughly nine tenths seen once. These data belong to a study of T cell responses to AZD1222 COVID-19 vaccine. Regarding the study as a whole: Baseline seropositivity characterized only a handful of AZD1222 recipients.

The source material was peripheral blood, sampled on day 0 of AZD1222 vaccination. The sequence was collected from an adult in good health.

CDR3 region: CASSLDQGAYNSPLHF. DNA of the CDR3: TGCGCCAGCAGCTTGGACCAGGGGGCCTATAATTCACCCCTCCACTTT. The chain combines TRBV5-1 with TRBJ1-6; 7 bases align to TRBD1. The trim removed 0 bases at V and 2 bases at J, leaving 2 bases unmatched. The CDR3 spans 16 residues. CDR1 and CDR2 (germline): SGHRS, YFSETQ.